The 20 T cell receptor beta chains presented below share a single source sample, sequenced in a study of T cell changes during pregnancy in multiple sclerosis. Generated by immunoSEQ multiplex PCR, the TCRdb table keeps only in-frame clones and is missing some. The sample carries under 70,000 clones, around 90% recorded once. Sample: CD4+ T cells from peripheral blood mononuclear cells, taken in the first trimester of pregnancy. All receptors derive from a female donor with multiple sclerosis, enrolled in a pregnancy study.

The rearrangement uses TRBV7-9 and TRBJ2-1, with D perhaps matching TRBD2 (6 bases). The germline V gene has CDR1 SEHNR and CDR2 FQNEAQ (reference sequence). The V end lost 10 bases, the J end lost 3 bases, and 16 bases lay between the germline ends. CDR3 length: 14 amino acids. The CDR3 region has the DNA TGTGCCACCCCCCGTGGGGGGAGCTACAATGAGCAGTTCTTC. Translated: CATPRGGSYNEQFF.

This chain connects TRBV4-3 to TRBJ2-5; perhaps TRBD1 as D (5 bases). The CDR3 has 15 residues. The germline V gene encodes CDR1 LGHNA and CDR2 YSLEER. V was shortened by 0 bases and J by 1 base, with 9 bases between the two germline ends. CDR3 protein: CASSQDRVGQETQYF. DNA of the CDR3: TGCGCCAGCAGCCAAGACAGGGTAGGCCAAGAGACCCAGTACTTC.

The rearrangement links TRBV23-1 to TRBJ2-5; a possible D gene is TRBD2 (7 bases). TRBV23-1 is marked as an open reading frame, function uncertain. This CDR3 has 14 residues. Trimming removed 8 bases at V and 1 base at J, with 14 bases between. CDR3 sequence: CASGAGAPQETQYF. DNA for the CDR3: TGCGCCAGCGGCGCGGGGGCCCCCCAAGAGACCCAGTACTTC.

The gene calls are TRBV11-3 and TRBJ2-7; a possible D gene is TRBD1 (5 bases). Trimming pared 5 bases from V and 9 bases from J, leaving 17 bases between. Per germline, CDR1 SGHNT and CDR2 YENEEA. The CDR3 contains 13 residues. CDR3 in DNA: TGTGCCAGCAGCCCCACTCCCTCTGGGGCGCAGTACTTC. It yields the protein CASSPTPSGAQYF.

The genes are TRBV12-1 and TRBJ1-2; the DNA was not used to check the table's D call, TRBD1. TRBV12-1 is a pseudogene segment. The CDR3 totals 14 residues. CDR3 sequence: CASSFEQGDYGYTF. The CDR3 DNA follows: TGTGCCAGCAGCTTTGAACAGGGTGACTATGGCTACACCTTC.

The rearrangement joins TRBV4-3 to TRBJ1-5; perhaps TRBD1 as D (5 bases). This CDR3 has 16 residues. Deletions cut 0 bases from V and 3 bases from J, with 12 bases between. Per the germline V gene, CDR1 is LGHNA and CDR2 is YSLEER. CDR3 amino acids: CASSQEGGMNNQPQHF. As DNA, the CDR3 is TGCGCCAGCAGCCAAGAGGGGGGGATGAACAATCAGCCCCAGCATTTT.

This chain connects TRBV5-4 to TRBJ2-1; a weak D match, TRBD2 (5 bases). Germline loops: CDR1 SGHNT, CDR2 YYREEE (reference sequence). CDR3 length equals 15 residues. V shed 7 bases and J shed 4 bases, with 18 bases lying between them. The CDR3 loop reads CASCPRGGQYNEQFF. The CDR3 DNA reads TGTGCCAGCTGTCCACGGGGTGGCCAATACAATGAGCAGTTCTTC.

J is TRBJ2-7 and V is TRBV4-3; D is perhaps TRBD2 (6 bases). Trimming took off 2 bases at V and 9 bases at J, with 20 bases between the two ends. The CDR3 runs to 15 residues. Germline loops: CDR1 LGHNA, CDR2 YSLEER. This CDR3 reads CASSQTQGASARQYF. CDR3 DNA: TGCGCCAGCAGCCAAACCCAAGGGGCTAGCGCACGGCAGTACTTC.

The V gene is TRBV6-5, the J gene TRBJ1-4, with 8 bases fitting TRBD1. The ends lost 4 bases at V and 5 bases at J; junction bases unmatched: 3. Germline V gene data show CDR1 as MNHEY and CDR2 as SVGAGI. The length of the CDR3 is 14 residues. This chain's CDR3 is CASSWTGPNEKLFF. DNA of the CDR3: TGTGCCAGCAGTTGGACAGGGCCCAATGAAAAACTGTTTTTT.

The genes are TRBV19 and TRBJ1-2; D remains ambiguous. Germline assignment: CDR1 LNHDA and CDR2 SQIVND (reference sequence). The length of the CDR3 is 12 residues. The V gene lost 5 bases and the J gene lost 4 bases, with 8 bases spanning the gap. This CDR3 is CASSERVYGYTF. CDR3 in DNA: TGTGCCAGTAGTGAGCGGGTCTATGGCTACACCTTC.

This sequence joins TRBV4-1 and TRBJ1-5, with 10 bases matching TRBD1. J was trimmed by 7 bases and V by 5 bases; bases with no gene match: 8. Per the germline V gene, CDR1 is MGHRA and CDR2 is YSYEKL. This CDR3 spans 15 amino acids. CDR3 loop: CASSIPGQGHQPQHF. Written as DNA, the CDR3 is TGCGCCAGCAGCATACCGGGACAGGGGCACCAGCCCCAGCATTTT.

This chain joins TRBV19 and TRBJ2-3; TRBD1 might be the D (5 bases). Trimming shortened V by 6 bases and J by 5 bases, and 18 bases separated the two germline ends. The CDR3 spans 15 residues. CDR1 is LNHDA and CDR2 is SQIVND in the germline V gene (reference sequence). DNA of the CDR3: TGTGCCAGTAGCCTATCTTCAGGGTTGGGAGATACGCAGTATTTT. It codes for CASSLSSGLGDTQYF.

V usage is TRBV11-3 and J usage is TRBJ1-1; 8 nucleotides line up with TRBD1. Looked up from germline, CDR1 is SGHNT and CDR2 is YENEEA. CDR3 length: 17 amino acids. Trimming took 5 bases from V and 0 from J; bases not matched to a gene: 11. The CDR3 sequence is CASSPGQGGSMNTEAFF. For the CDR3, the DNA is TGTGCCAGCAGCCCTGGACAGGGAGGAAGCATGAACACTGAAGCTTTCTTT.

The chain links TRBV9 to TRBJ2-7, with 12 bases identical to TRBD2. The CDR3 is 14 residues long. Germline V gene lookup returns CDR1 SGDLS and CDR2 YYNGEE. V dropped 8 bases and J dropped 0; count of bases not matched to a gene: 3. For the CDR3, the DNA is TGTGCCAGTTCACTAGCGGGGGGCTCCTACGAGCAGTACTTC. Translation: CASSLAGGSYEQYF.

The chain has TRBV7-9 and TRBJ2-1; the match to TRBD1 covers 10 bases. Germline CDR1 reads SEHNR; CDR2 reads FQNEAQ (reference sequence). This CDR3 has 15 residues. The trim removed 4 bases at V and 8 bases at J, leaving 8 bases unmatched. For the CDR3, the DNA is TGTGCCAGCAGCTCGACCGGGACAGGGGTTGATGAGCAGTTCTTC. This sequence encodes CASSSTGTGVDEQFF.

The rearrangement links TRBV7-2 to TRBJ1-3; D is unclear. CDR3 size: 14 residues. Per the germline V gene, CDR1 is SGHTA and CDR2 is FQGNSA. Trimming pared 5 bases from V and 2 bases from J, leaving 10 bases between. Here the CDR3 DNA reads TGTGCCAGCAGCCCCCGGAGGACTGGAAACACCATATATTTT. Residues: CASSPRRTGNTIYF.

The chain couples TRBV7-3 to TRBJ2-6, with D unclear. The V end was cut by 3 bases, the J end by 2 bases, with 14 bases between. CDR1 is SGHTA and CDR2 is FQGTGA in the germline V gene. This CDR3 region has 17 residues. The DNA of the CDR3 is TGTGCCAGCAGCTTCCAGGCGCCGTTGCCTGGGGCCAACGTCCTGACTTTC. Its protein is CASSFQAPLPGANVLTF.

The chain combines TRBV4-1 with TRBJ1-1, with D tentatively TRBD1 (5 bases). The germline V gene has CDR1 MGHRA and CDR2 YSYEKL. The V and J ends lost 1 base and 0 bases respectively, with 12 bases between them. The CDR3 runs 16 residues. DNA of the CDR3: TGCGCCAGCAGCCAAGCCAGGGCCCATATGAACACTGAAGCTTTCTTT. Translation gives CASSQARAHMNTEAFF.

The J gene is TRBJ2-2, the V gene TRBV7-3; 12 nucleotides line up with TRBD2. The CDR3 length is 16 residues. Per the germline V gene, CDR1 is SGHTA and CDR2 is FQGTGA. V lost 5 bases and J lost 1; bases outside the gene matches: 2. The CDR3 nucleotides read TGTGCCAGCAGCCCGGGACTAGCGGGGAACACCGGGGAGCTGTTTTTT. It yields the protein CASSPGLAGNTGELFF.

The chain's CDR3 is CASSVVEGARTEAFF. In DNA form, the CDR3 reads TGTGCCAGCAGCGTAGTAGAGGGGGCGCGGACTGAAGCTTTCTTT. V and J are TRBV9 and TRBJ1-1, with 7 bases that match TRBD1. Germline CDR1 SGDLS, CDR2 YYNGEE. The CDR3 runs to 15 residues. Trimming took 0 bases from V and 5 from J; bases not matched to a gene: 7.